Listed here are 30 T cell receptor beta chains from one sample, sequenced in a study of identical twins (TCRdb year 2016). Library construction relied on 5' RACE. Instrument on record: Illumina HiSeq 2000. TCRdb itself trimmed the public reads at Q25 with fastp, ran MiXCR and retained productive beta chains. Every entry covers one CDR3 protein and lists the most common genes and DNA from its rows. Recorded for this sample are just over 450,000 distinct CDR3 sequences; about 14% of them occurred a single time. Approximately 0.52% of the sample comes from the top ten. The sample also formed part of further work on yellow fever vaccine responses in identical twins.

The sequencing sample was made of CD4+ T cells sorted from blood. The receptors stem from a woman in her late teens or twenties in good health.

This clonotype appeared a few times. The genes are TRBV5-1 and TRBJ2-7; D might be TRBD1 (6 bases). The V gene lost 2 bases and the J gene lost 3 bases, with 15 bases spanning the gap. The CDR3 spans 15 residues. Germline CDR1 and CDR2: SGHRS and YFSETQ. In DNA form, the CDR3 reads TGCGCCAGCAGCTTAACAGGGCTTAAAGGCTACGAGCAGTACTTC. Amino acid sequence: CASSLTGLKGYEQYF. Complete variable domain (other parts from reference TRBV5-1 and TRBJ2-7): KAGVTQTPRYLIKTRGQQVTLSCSPISGHRSVSWYQQTPGQGLQFLFEYFSETQRNKGNFPGRFSGRQFSNSRSEMNVSTLELGDSALYLCASSLTGLKGYEQYFGPGTRLTVT.

The V gene is TRBV6-1, the J gene TRBJ2-7; 9 nucleotides agree with TRBD1. Unmatched junction bases numbered 5, after V lost 5 bases and J lost 3 bases. This CDR3 has 14 amino acids. Germline CDR1 MNHNS, CDR2 SASEGT. The CDR3 region is CASSRTGEGYEQYF. CDR3 sequence (DNA): TGTGCCAGCAGTCGGACAGGGGAGGGCTACGAGCAGTACTTC.

The gene calls are TRBV5-5 and TRBJ2-2, with D tentatively TRBD1 (6 bases). The CDR3 sequence is 14 residues long. In germline, CDR1 is SGHKS, CDR2 YYEKEE (reference sequence). Trimming took 7 bases from V and 2 from J, leaving 12 bases between them. The CDR3 spells CASCGGPNTGELFF. CDR3 coding DNA: TGTGCCAGCTGTGGGGGCCCTAACACCGGGGAGCTGTTTTTT.

This clonotype was observed a few times. The chain combines TRBV2 with TRBJ2-6; D is uncertain. This CDR3 contains 14 residues. Trimming removed 8 bases at V and 0 bases at J, with 8 bases between. Germline CDR1 and CDR2: SNHLY and FYNNEI. The CDR3 loop is CASGVLSGANVLTF. CDR3 DNA: TGTGCCAGCGGAGTTCTCTCTGGGGCCAACGTCCTGACTTTC.

This sequence joins TRBV10-3 and TRBJ2-1; a possible D gene is TRBD2 (5 bases). V lost 10 bases to trimming and J lost 11 bases, with 27 bases between them. The CDR3 is 15 amino acids. Per the germline V gene, CDR1 is ENHRY and CDR2 is SYGVKD. The CDR3: CATAHPNPGPSKQFF. DNA of the CDR3: TGTGCCACCGCACATCCCAACCCCGGCCCTAGCAAGCAGTTCTTC.

This clonotype has more than one count but fewer than ten. J is TRBJ1-1 and V is TRBV10-3; 8 bases align to TRBD1. Germline V gene data show CDR1 as ENHRY and CDR2 as SYGVKD. This CDR3 contains 14 residues. The ends lost 7 bases at V and 5 bases at J; junction bases unmatched: 9. The CDR3 protein is CAITQGAIGTEAFF. The CDR3 DNA reads TGTGCCATCACCCAGGGGGCTATAGGTACTGAAGCTTTCTTT.

This clonotype has a count of ten or more. V gene TRBV20-1 combines with J gene TRBJ2-7, with 7 bases identical to TRBD1. The trim removed 6 bases at V and 4 bases at J, leaving 9 bases unmatched. CDR1 is DFQATT and CDR2 is SNEGSKA in the germline V gene (reference sequence). The CDR3 has 13 residues. The CDR3 loop reads CSAPRTGSYEQYF. The CDR3, as DNA: TGCAGTGCCCCCCGGACAGGTTCATACGAGCAGTACTTC.

The sample holds a few counts of this clonotype. The rearrangement joins TRBV2 to TRBJ2-7; TRBD2 matches at 8 bases. The V gene end was trimmed by 2 bases and the J gene end by 4 bases; junction bases not matched to a gene: 4. CDR1 is SNHLY and CDR2 is FYNNEI in the germline V gene. CDR3 length equals 14 residues. Here the CDR3 reads CASSESGSEYEQYF. The DNA of the CDR3 is TGTGCCAGCAGTGAAAGCGGGAGTGAATACGAGCAGTACTTC.

This clonotype came up once. This sequence joins TRBV5-1 and TRBJ1-6, with TRBD1 matching 7 bases. J gave up 7 bases and V 6 bases, and 10 bases lay outside the gene matches. CDR3 size: 15 residues. Per the germline V gene, CDR1 is SGHRS and CDR2 is YFSETQ. In nucleotides, the CDR3 is TGCGCCAGCACCCCTATGGCCAGGGGGAATTCACCCCTCCACTTT. Translated, it gives CASTPMARGNSPLHF.

The CDR3 here is CASSLMQGGGEQYF. The CDR3 bases are TGTGCCAGCAGCTTAATGCAGGGTGGCGGCGAGCAGTACTTC. The chain recombines TRBV7-2 with TRBJ2-7; D may be TRBD1 (5 bases). There are 14 residues in the CDR3. V was trimmed by 2 bases and J by 6 bases, leaving 14 bases between them. CDR1 and CDR2 from the germline V gene are SGHTA and FQGNSA.

This clonotype was detected a few times. The chain combines TRBV9 with TRBJ1-1; 8 bases line up with TRBD1. The CDR3 extends over 15 amino acids. Losses at the gene ends were 0 bases for V and 12 bases for J; bases not matched to a gene: 13. The V gene's germline CDR1 is SGDLS and CDR2 YYNGEE. CDR3 coding DNA: TGTGCCAGCAGCGTAGAGGCAGGGGGCGCCGAGACGACTTTCTTT. Translated, it gives CASSVEAGGAETTFF.

J is TRBJ2-7 and V is TRBV7-8; 12 bases match TRBD2. The CDR3 consists of 16 residues. Germline-derived CDR1 and CDR2 are SGHVS and FQNEAQ. V shed 3 bases and J 2 bases; nucleotides not matched to a gene: 5. The CDR3 region has the DNA TGTGCCAGCAGCTTCCCGCTAGCGGGAGGGCCCTACGAGCAGTACTTC. Translation: CASSFPLAGGPYEQYF.

Only a few counts were recorded for this clonotype. The gene calls are TRBV7-9 and TRBJ1-1, with TRBD1 as a possible D gene (5 bases). The ends were cut back, 8 bases at V and 8 bases at J, with 12 bases in the middle. Germline CDR1 SEHNR, CDR2 FQNEAQ (reference sequence). CDR3 size: 11 residues. CDR3 sequence: CASLGQGEAFF. CDR3 bases: TGTGCCAGCCTAGGACAAGGCGAAGCTTTCTTT.

This clonotype was counted a few times. The rearrangement uses TRBV28 and TRBJ2-3; the D gene is possibly TRBD2 (6 bases). V lost 8 bases and J 3 bases, leaving 24 bases between the germline ends. Germline loops: CDR1 MDHEN, CDR2 SYDVKM. This CDR3 spans 17 amino acids. This CDR3 is CASSGLSKDLGTDTQYF. DNA for the CDR3: TGTGCCAGCTCGGGACTCTCAAAAGATTTGGGTACAGATACGCAGTATTTT. Drawing the rest from reference TRBV28 and TRBJ2-3, the complete variable domain is DVKVTQSSRYLVKRTGEKVFLECVQDMDHENMFWYRQDPGLGLRLIYFSYDVKMKEKGDIPEGYSVSREKKERFSLILESASTNQTSMYLCASSGLSKDLGTDTQYFGPGTRLTVL.

The chain links TRBV27 to TRBJ2-1; possibly TRBD1 or TRBD2 for D (6 bases each). The CDR3 totals 13 residues. V lost 2 bases and J 8 bases, leaving 10 bases between the germline ends. Germline V lookup: CDR1 MNHEY, CDR2 SMNVEV (reference sequence). CDR3 region: CASSLDRGDEQFF. The CDR3 DNA reads TGTGCCAGCAGTTTAGATAGGGGGGATGAGCAGTTCTTC.

This clonotype has only a few counts. CDR3 region: CASSFRELVSDTQYF. As DNA, the CDR3 is TGTGCCAGCAGCTTCAGGGAACTAGTCTCCGATACGCAGTATTTT. V usage is TRBV7-9 and J usage is TRBJ2-3; the D gene could be TRBD1 or TRBD2 (5 bases each). V was cut by 3 bases and J by 6 bases, with 16 bases left in between. Germline V gene data show CDR1 as SEHNR and CDR2 as FQNEAQ (reference sequence). The CDR3 has 15 residues.

This chain joins TRBV4-2 and TRBJ2-3, with 14 bases matching TRBD2. Germline values: CDR1 LGHNA, CDR2 YNFKEQ. V lost 4 bases and J lost 3; bases outside the gene matches: 9. The CDR3 runs to 18 residues. CDR3 sequence (DNA): TGTGCCAGCAGCCTCGTCGGACTAGCGGGGGGTATGACAGATACGCAGTATTTT. This encodes CASSLVGLAGGMTDTQYF.

This clonotype was observed many times. The CDR3 here is CASSENRGEQFF. The CDR3 DNA reads TGCGCCAGCAGTGAGAATCGGGGTGAGCAGTTCTTC. The chain uses TRBV10-1 and TRBJ2-1; TRBD2 might be the D (5 bases). With 2 bases removed from V and 9 bases from J, the gap between germline ends came to 8 bases. The CDR3 extends over 12 amino acids. The germline gives CDR1 WNHNN, CDR2 SYGVQD (reference sequence).

The chain carries TRBV12-3 or TRBV12-4 and TRBJ2-1, with D possibly being TRBD1 (6 bases). This CDR3 has 14 amino acids. The V end lost 3 bases, the J end lost 9 bases, and 15 bases lay between the germline ends. The CDR3 nucleotides are TGTGCCAGCAGTTTTCCAGGGGCGCAGACTGAGCAGTTCTTC. It is translated as CASSFPGAQTEQFF.

The chain carries TRBV6-5 and TRBJ2-7; D is unclear. The CDR3 has 11 amino acids. The V and J ends lost 6 bases and 10 bases respectively, with 13 bases between them. CDR1 and CDR2 (germline): MNHEY, SVGAGI. As DNA, the CDR3 is TGTGCCAGCAGCGATCCCCCTATACAGTACTTC. Translating it yields CASSDPPIQYF.

The V gene is TRBV5-1, the J gene TRBJ2-5; D is ambiguous. Germline-derived CDR1 and CDR2 are SGHRS and YFSETQ. Trimming removed 6 bases at V and 7 bases at J, with 22 bases between. CDR3 length: 15 amino acids. CDR3 sequence (DNA): TGCGCCAGCAACCCAAGTCCGGACGACTGGGGGACCCAGTACTTC. This translates into CASNPSPDDWGTQYF. The full variable domain, in which reference TRBV5-1 and TRBJ2-5 provide the parts outside the CDR3, is KAGVTQTPRYLIKTRGQQVTLSCSPISGHRSVSWYQQTPGQGLQFLFEYFSETQRNKGNFPGRFSGRQFSNSRSEMNVSTLELGDSALYLCASNPSPDDWGTQYFGPGTRLLVL.

This clonotype has a handful of counts. The chain couples TRBV6-1 to TRBJ1-1; 12 nucleotides align to TRBD1. This CDR3 comprises 16 residues. The junction had 12 bases not matched to a gene; V was cut back by 6 bases and J by 7 bases. Germline CDR1 MNHNS, CDR2 SASEGT. CDR3 DNA sequence: TGTGCCAGCAGATTTAACCGGGACAGGGGGCTTAATGAAGCTTTCTTT. The encoded protein is CASRFNRDRGLNEAFF.

This clonotype showed up many times. This CDR3 is CASSFTPGLAGAFLSTDTQYF. In DNA form, the CDR3 reads TGTGCCAGCAGTTTCACTCCGGGACTAGCGGGAGCCTTCCTTAGCACAGATACGCAGTATTTT. The chain joins TRBV12-3 or TRBV12-4 to TRBJ2-3; 14 positions agree with TRBD2. J gave up 0 bases and V 3 bases, and 14 bases lay outside the gene matches. The CDR3 is 21 residues long.

The genes are TRBV5-1 and TRBJ2-7; 12 bases are a match to TRBD2. The CDR3 is made up of 15 amino acids. The germline V gene encodes CDR1 SGHRS and CDR2 YFSETQ. The V and J ends lost 4 bases and 6 bases, in that order; junction bases with no gene match: 8. The CDR3 loop reads CASSAGLAGKFEQYF. In nucleotides, the CDR3 is TGCGCCAGCAGCGCCGGACTAGCGGGAAAATTCGAGCAGTACTTC.

The chain links TRBV11-2 to TRBJ2-3; D might be TRBD2 (5 bases). The germline V gene encodes CDR1 SGHAT and CDR2 FQNNGV. CDR3 length: 16 amino acids. Between the trimmed V and J ends, which lost 5 bases and 6 bases, there was a span of 21 bases. The CDR3 coding sequence is TGTGCCAGCAGCCCGAATTTAGGTCGGGGTCTGGATACGCAGTATTTT. Its translation is CASSPNLGRGLDTQYF.

This chain joins TRBV6-1 and TRBJ1-2; D call uncertain. The V and J ends lost 1 base and 4 bases respectively, with 10 bases between them. Per germline, CDR1 MNHNS and CDR2 SASEGT. The CDR3 runs 14 residues. The chain's CDR3 is CASSEGAASYGYTF. CDR3 nucleotide sequence: TGTGCCAGCAGTGAAGGGGCGGCGTCCTATGGCTACACCTTC.

This clonotype was detected many times. The chain couples TRBV29-1 to TRBJ2-5; unclear D gene. Per the germline V gene, CDR1 is SQVTM and CDR2 is ANQGSEA. This CDR3 spans 11 amino acids. Trimming removed 5 bases from V and 5 bases from J, with 9 bases in between. The CDR3 loop is CSVNYQETQYF. The CDR3 DNA reads TGCAGCGTTAACTATCAGGAGACCCAGTACTTC.

This chain joins TRBV21-1 and TRBJ2-7; the table's D call, TRBD1, was not checked against the DNA. TRBV21-1 is designated a pseudogene. The CDR3 has 15 residues. The CDR3 sequence: CAIPGVNPGGHEQYF. The CDR3 region has the DNA TGTGCCATCCCCGGCGTAAACCCAGGGGGCCACGAGCAGTACTTC.

The chain links TRBV5-1 to TRBJ2-2; 8 positions match TRBD2. The CDR3 has 14 residues. J lost 4 bases, V lost 5 bases, and 4 bases had no gene match. The germline V gene has CDR1 SGHRS and CDR2 YFSETQ. The DNA of the CDR3 is TGCGCCAGCAGGGCCGGGACTAGCACCGGGGAGCTGTTTTTT. Translated: CASRAGTSTGELFF. Based on the CDR3 plus reference TRBV5-1 and TRBJ2-2, the full variable domain is KAGVTQTPRYLIKTRGQQVTLSCSPISGHRSVSWYQQTPGQGLQFLFEYFSETQRNKGNFPGRFSGRQFSNSRSEMNVSTLELGDSALYLCASRAGTSTGELFFGEGSRLTVL.

This clonotype was counted between two and nine times. This rearrangement joins TRBV5-1 to TRBJ2-1; 8 bases are shared with TRBD2. The CDR3 length is 18 residues. Unmatched junction bases numbered 9, after V lost 1 base and J lost 0 bases. From germline, CDR1 is SGHRS and CDR2 YFSETQ. CDR3 sequence (DNA): TGCGCCAGCAGCTTGTGGGGACTAGTCTCTAGCTCCTACAATGAGCAGTTCTTC. It translates to CASSLWGLVSSSYNEQFF.